These 12 T cell receptor beta chains originate from one sample sequenced in a study of T cell repertoires in cytomegalovirus infection. These receptors have no identified antigens. One entry per CDR3 protein, called by TCRdb with MiXCR from the reads. The data show about 900,000 distinct CDR3 sequences, around 32% seen once. Sample: cultured CD8+ T cells from PBMCs, taken from culture after CMV antigen stimulation. These TCRs come from a human donor in good health (CMV status not recorded). Some clones in this sample may be carry-over from other donors' samples.

V usage is TRBV19 and J usage is TRBJ2-3; the D gene is possibly TRBD2 (5 bases). The V end was cut by 2 bases, the J end by 5 bases, with 17 bases between. There are 16 residues in the CDR3. Germline V gives CDR1 LNHDA, CDR2 SQIVND (reference sequence). The CDR3 DNA follows: TGTGCCAGTAGTATATGGCTAATCCGGGATGAAGATACGCAGTATTTT. It encodes CASSIWLIRDEDTQYF. Supplemented by reference TRBV19 and TRBJ2-3, the full variable domain reads DGGITQSPKYLFRKEGQNVTLSCEQNLNHDAMYWYRQDPGQGLRLIYYSQIVNDFQKGDIAEGYSVSREKKESFPLTVTSAQKNPTAFYLCASSIWLIRDEDTQYFGPGTRLTVL.

This clonotype was found many times. The gene calls are TRBV7-2 and TRBJ1-2; D is perhaps TRBD1 (5 bases). The V end was cut by 10 bases, the J end by 6 bases, with 9 bases between. The germline CDR1 and CDR2 sequences are SGHTA and FQGNSA. The CDR3 has 10 residues. This CDR3 is CATDRDGYTF. The CDR3 nucleotides are TGTGCCACCGACAGAGATGGCTACACCTTC.

V and J are TRBV6-1 and TRBJ1-4; TRBD1 aligns across 11 bases. The ends lost 5 bases at V and 3 bases at J; junction bases unmatched: 5. Germline loops: CDR1 MNHNS, CDR2 SASEGT. CDR3 length: 16 residues. The CDR3 region is CASSRTGGFANEKLFF. The CDR3 DNA follows: TGTGCCAGCAGTCGGACAGGGGGCTTTGCTAATGAAAAACTGTTTTTT.

The rearrangement uses TRBV7-9 and TRBJ2-1; D unclear. This CDR3 spans 17 amino acids. V lost 5 bases to trimming and J lost 0 bases, with 17 bases between them. Germline V gene sequence: CDR1 SEHNR, CDR2 FQNEAQ (reference sequence). The CDR3 spells CASSHGRTVSSYNEQFF. The CDR3 DNA sequence: TGTGCCAGCAGCCACGGAAGGACGGTTAGCTCCTACAATGAGCAGTTCTTC. Full variable domain (missing parts from reference TRBV7-9 and TRBJ2-1): DTGVSQNPRHKITKRGQNVTFRCDPISEHNRLYWYRQTLGQGPEFLTYFQNEAQLEKSRLLSDRFSAERPKGSFSTLEIQRTEQGDSAMYLCASSHGRTVSSYNEQFFGPGTRLTVL.

On this clonotype itself: Its ends do not fully match the called genes, so a read error is possible. V and J are TRBV7-2 and TRBJ1-1; a weak D match, TRBD1 (6 bases). The germline gives CDR1 SGHTA, CDR2 FQGNSA. The CDR3 sequence is 15 residues long. In DNA, the CDR3 is TGTGTCAGCAGCTTAGGGCAGGGGCTGAACACTGAAGCTTTCTTT. Amino acid sequence: CVSSLGQGLNTEAFF.

This rearrangement joins TRBV20-1 to TRBJ1-4, with D possibly being TRBD1 (6 bases). The germline V and J ends were trimmed by 0 bases and 4 bases, with 12 bases remaining between them. Germline CDR1 reads DFQATT; CDR2 reads SNEGSKA (reference sequence). This CDR3 has 15 residues. In nucleotides, the CDR3 is TGCAGTGCTAGAGATTGGGCAGGGGATAATGAAAAACTGTTTTTT. It is translated as CSARDWAGDNEKLFF.

This clonotype was counted at least ten times. The rearrangement joins TRBV15 to TRBJ2-3, with a tentative D call TRBD2 (5 bases). V lost 5 bases and J lost 2, with 17 bases in between. Looked up from germline, CDR1 is LNHNV and CDR2 is YYDKDF (reference sequence). This CDR3 contains 16 residues. CDR3 coding DNA: TGTGCCACCAGCGGGATAGATAGCGAAGACACAGATACGCAGTATTTT. It yields the protein CATSGIDSEDTDTQYF.

The chain joins TRBV10-3 to TRBJ2-1; D is unclear. This CDR3 region has 16 residues. CDR1 and CDR2 from the germline V gene are ENHRY and SYGVKD. The V end was cut by 1 base, the J end by 0 bases, with 10 bases between. The CDR3 nucleotides read TGTGCCATCAGTGAGTTGTCATGGAGCTCCTACAATGAGCAGTTCTTC. It codes for CAISELSWSSYNEQFF.

This clonotype came up a few times. This chain uses TRBV7-6 with TRBJ2-5, with D possibly being TRBD1 (6 bases). CDR1 SGHVS and CDR2 FNYEAQ come from the germline V gene. The CDR3 extends over 17 amino acids. V was trimmed by 6 bases and J by 0 bases, leaving 20 bases between them. The CDR3 region has the DNA TGTGCCAGCAGTCCCCCGGAGGCAGGGGCCTACCAAGAGACCCAGTACTTC. It specifies CASSPPEAGAYQETQYF.

This clonotype was seen a few times. The chain employs TRBV6-5 and TRBJ1-1; D is undetermined. Trimming shortened V by 6 bases and J by 4 bases, and 18 bases separated the two germline ends. Germline V gives CDR1 MNHEY, CDR2 SVGAGI. There are 15 residues in the CDR3. For the CDR3, the DNA is TGTGCCAGCAGCCCCCTTAACCTGGAAGGCACTGAAGCTTTCTTT. It translates to CASSPLNLEGTEAFF.

This clonotype was recorded at least ten times. The chain has TRBV7-9 and TRBJ1-1; D is undetermined. The germline V and J ends were trimmed by 1 base and 6 bases, with 6 bases remaining between them. The CDR3 spans 12 residues. The germline CDR1 and CDR2 sequences are SEHNR and FQNEAQ (reference sequence). This chain's CDR3 is CASSLGRSEAFF. CDR3 nucleotides: TGTGCCAGCAGCTTAGGGCGGTCTGAAGCTTTCTTT.

A single count supports this clonotype. This chain joins TRBV13 and TRBJ2-5; D is perhaps TRBD1 (6 bases). Trimming pared 4 bases from V and 3 bases from J, leaving 15 bases between. The CDR3 spans 15 residues. Germline V gives CDR1 PRHDT, CDR2 FYEKMQ (reference sequence). The CDR3 region has the DNA TGTGCCAGCAGCTCTCAAACTACAGGGAAAGAGACCCAGTACTTC. This encodes CASSSQTTGKETQYF.